The 15 T cell receptor beta chains in this list originate from one sample, sequenced in a study of T-cell reconstitution after alpha-beta-depleted transplantation in children. TCRbeta library preparation incorporated unique molecular identifiers. Via MiXCR, TCRdb re-called the PCR reads, giving one row per CDR3 protein. The data show fewer than 700,000 distinct CDR3 sequences, with 20% to 25% seen just once and roughly 15% held by the top ten. This specimen was PBMCs, mostly from graft donor cells, taken 360 days after TCRalphabeta/CD19-depleted stem cell transplant. The origin of the receptors is a boy in the first two years of life who had a stem cell transplant for acute myeloid leukemia, so the T cells may come from the graft donor.

This clonotype was recorded many times. J is TRBJ2-6 and V is TRBV12-3 or TRBV12-4, with 8 bases fitting TRBD1. V shed 2 bases, J shed 1 base, and the junction held 13 bases outside the gene matches. There are 20 residues in the CDR3. The CDR3 sequence is CASSLYGWDRYSSGANVLTF. For the CDR3, the DNA is TGTGCCAGCAGTTTATACGGGTGGGACAGGTATTCATCTGGGGCCAACGTCCTGACTTTC.

The chain recombines TRBV7-2 with TRBJ2-4, with D possibly matching TRBD2 (5 bases). There are 13 residues in the CDR3. Germline V CDR1 and CDR2: SGHTA, FQGNSA. V lost 5 bases and J 10 bases, leaving 15 bases between the germline ends. The CDR3 region has the DNA TGTGCCAGCAGCCGGACTGGCTCCTCTATTCAGTACTTC. It codes for CASSRTGSSIQYF.

The chain combines TRBV7-8 with TRBJ1-5, with D unclear. The CDR3 is 14 residues long. V was clipped by 1 base and J by 3 bases, with 7 bases between them. CDR1 SGHVS and CDR2 FQNEAQ come from the germline V gene. CDR3 amino acids: CASSLELNNQPQHF. CDR3 in DNA: TGTGCCAGCAGCTTAGAACTGAACAATCAGCCCCAGCATTTT. The entire variable domain, with the rest obtained from reference TRBV7-8 and TRBJ1-5, is as follows: GAGVSQSPRYKVAKRGQDVALRCDPISGHVSLFWYQQALGQGPEFLTYFQNEAQLDKSGLPSDRFFAERPEGSVSTLKIQRTQQEDSAVYLCASSLELNNQPQHFGDGTRLSIL.

This clonotype was detected once. This chain joins TRBV4-2 and TRBJ1-1; D call uncertain. The V gene lost 0 bases and the J gene lost 0 bases, with 11 bases spanning the gap. This CDR3 is 16 amino acids long. The germline V gene has CDR1 LGHNA and CDR2 YNFKEQ. CDR3 bases: TGTGCCAGCAGCCAAGAACTCTCACTCATGAACACTGAAGCTTTCTTT. Protein: CASSQELSLMNTEAFF.

This clonotype has a handful of counts. The gene calls are TRBV20-1 and TRBJ2-5, with TRBD1 matching 8 bases. V gave up 5 bases and J gave up 4 bases; unmatched junction bases: 9. This CDR3 spans 14 amino acids. Germline V gene data show CDR1 as DFQATT and CDR2 as SNEGSKA (reference sequence). DNA for the CDR3: TGCAGTGCTGGGGGACAGGCCGACGGAGAGACCCAGTACTTC. As protein: CSAGGQADGETQYF.

V usage is TRBV20-1 and J usage is TRBJ2-2, with 7 bases matching TRBD2. V lost 2 bases and J lost 1; bases outside the gene matches: 7. Germline assignment: CDR1 DFQATT and CDR2 SNEGSKA (reference sequence). The CDR3 extends over 16 amino acids. This CDR3 reads CSARPRERGNTGELFF. For the CDR3, the DNA is TGCAGTGCTAGACCACGGGAGCGGGGGAACACCGGGGAGCTGTTTTTT.

The J gene is TRBJ2-2, the V gene TRBV12-3 or TRBV12-4, with a weak D call TRBD1 (6 bases). V dropped 5 bases and J dropped 0 bases, with 13 bases sitting between them. This CDR3 has 16 residues. CDR3 sequence: CASSLGHPANTGELFF. DNA for the CDR3: TGTGCCAGCAGTCTGGGACACCCCGCGAACACCGGGGAGCTGTTTTTT.

J is TRBJ1-2 and V is TRBV20-1, with no clear D. Germline lookup yields CDR1 DFQATT and CDR2 SNEGSKA (reference sequence). CDR3 length equals 10 residues. V dropped 5 bases and J dropped 8 bases, with 9 bases sitting between them. CDR3 protein: CSARAPGYTF. The DNA for the CDR3 is TGCAGTGCTCGGGCCCCCGGCTACACCTTC.

This clonotype was observed a few times. The chain couples TRBV10-3 to TRBJ2-1, with 10 bases aligning to TRBD1. Germline V lookup: CDR1 ENHRY, CDR2 SYGVKD. The V segment lost 0 bases and the J segment 9 bases; nucleotides outside the gene matches: 5. The CDR3 has 15 residues. CDR3 DNA: TGTGCCATCAGTGAGTCGACAGGGGGCGGGTTTGAGCAGTTCTTC. Amino acids: CAISESTGGGFEQFF.

The sample holds many counts of this clonotype. V usage is TRBV29-1 and J usage is TRBJ2-2; no clear D gene. The V and J ends lost 3 bases and 8 bases respectively, with 7 bases between them. Germline V gene data show CDR1 as SQVTM and CDR2 as ANQGSEA. The CDR3 covers 11 residues. The CDR3 nucleotides read TGCAGCGTTGAGTCGGGTGGGGAGCTGTTTTTT. Protein product: CSVESGGELFF.

This chain connects TRBV20-1 to TRBJ2-3; a weak D match, TRBD2 (6 bases). CDR3 length: 13 residues. CDR1 is DFQATT, CDR2 SNEGSKA, per germline (reference sequence). V was shortened by 6 bases and J by 2 bases, with 12 bases between the two germline ends. The CDR3 DNA reads as TGCAGTGCGGAACGGGGGTCCACAGATACGCAGTATTTT. Amino acid sequence: CSAERGSTDTQYF.

The sample holds many counts of this clonotype. The germline gene is not matched at one end of the junction; a read error may be the cause. The genes are TRBV5-6 and TRBJ2-5; the match to TRBD2 covers 7 bases. This CDR3 contains 13 residues. Germline assignment: CDR1 SGHDT and CDR2 YYEEEE. CDR3 nucleotides: TGCGCCAGCAGCCCGGGGGGTGCGGAGACCCAGTACTTC. It translates to CASSPGGAETQYF.

This clonotype was recorded many times. J is TRBJ2-7 and V is TRBV20-1, with TRBD2 identical over 10 bases. Germline CDR1 DFQATT, CDR2 SNEGSKA (reference sequence). The CDR3 totals 13 residues. Trimming removed 3 bases from V and 3 bases from J; junction bases left unmatched: 2. The CDR3 reads CSASPSGGYEQYF. In DNA form, the CDR3 reads TGCAGTGCTAGTCCTAGCGGGGGCTACGAGCAGTACTTC.

The chain links TRBV6-9 to TRBJ1-5; D gene ambiguous. The CDR3 length is 14 residues. The germline V gene has CDR1 MNHGY and CDR2 SVAAGI. With 4 bases removed from V and 7 bases from J, the gap between germline ends came to 14 bases. This CDR3 reads CASSFHGVGQPQHF. The CDR3 nucleotides read TGTGCCAGCAGTTTCCACGGGGTTGGACAGCCCCAGCATTTT.

This clonotype appeared a few times. This chain joins TRBV25-1 and TRBJ2-5, with D perhaps TRBD2 (6 bases). Per germline, CDR1 MGHDK and CDR2 SYGVNS. Trimming removed 6 bases at V and 0 bases at J, with 8 bases between. This CDR3 has 13 amino acids. The chain's CDR3 is CASSGGNQETQYF. The CDR3 DNA reads as TGTGCCAGCAGCGGGGGTAACCAAGAGACCCAGTACTTC.